This entry lists 24 T cell receptor beta chains sequenced from one sample in a study of blood T cells in healthy people across ages. Then a second PCR, running about 6 to 12 cycles, was carried out with a sample-barcoded 5' primer and a J-beta primer mix. Via MiXCR, TCRdb re-called the 5' RACE reads, giving one row per CDR3 protein. The top ten hold 0.65% to 0.75% of the sample, which has roughly 1,100,000 distinct CDR3 sequences, about 25% seen once. The sample was also reused in another study, on T cells of mothers and their children.

Sequencing was carried out using blood. These receptors were collected from a girl aged 2 to 9 in good health.

This clonotype appeared a few times. This sequence joins TRBV5-1 and TRBJ2-5; D is possibly TRBD1 (7 bases). This CDR3 is 17 amino acids long. The V end was cut by 4 bases, the J end by 5 bases, with 24 bases between. Germline V CDR1 and CDR2: SGHRS, YFSETQ. The CDR3 spells CASSPPPGDRYQETQYF. The DNA of the CDR3 is TGCGCCAGCAGCCCCCCACCGGGGGACAGATATCAGGAGACCCAGTACTTC.

This clonotype was detected many times. The V and J genes are TRBV28 and TRBJ2-3, with TRBD2 matching over 7 bases. CDR3 length: 17 amino acids. Germline values: CDR1 MDHEN, CDR2 SYDVKM. Trimming at V came to 2 bases and at J to 3 bases, leaving 11 bases not matched to a gene. DNA for the CDR3: TGTGCCAGCAGTTTAGGGGCTGGCGGGAGTCGAACAGATACGCAGTATTTT. Its protein product is CASSLGAGGSRTDTQYF.

This clonotype was picked up many times. The V call is TRBV5-1, the J call TRBJ2-5; D uncertain. The V end lost 0 bases, the J end lost 4 bases, and 4 bases lay between the germline ends. Germline CDR1 is SGHRS and CDR2 is YFSETQ. The CDR3 loop spans 12 amino acids. The CDR3 DNA is TGCGCCAGCAGCTTGGAAGGAGAGACCCAGTACTTC. It is translated as CASSLEGETQYF. The complete variable domain, with remaining parts taken from reference TRBV5-1 and TRBJ2-5, reads KAGVTQTPRYLIKTRGQQVTLSCSPISGHRSVSWYQQTPGQGLQFLFEYFSETQRNKGNFPGRFSGRQFSNSRSEMNVSTLELGDSALYLCASSLEGETQYFGPGTRLLVL.

This clonotype has more than one count but fewer than ten. V is TRBV11-2 and J is TRBJ2-5; 7 positions match TRBD1. V trimming: 0 bases; J trimming: 8 bases; junction bases outside the gene matches: 3. The CDR3 is made up of 13 amino acids. Germline V gene lookup returns CDR1 SGHAT and CDR2 FQNNGV. The CDR3 DNA reads TGTGCCAGCAGCTTAGATACAGGGGAAACCCAGTACTTC. It specifies CASSLDTGETQYF.

The chain carries TRBV13 and TRBJ1-2, with a possible D match to TRBD1 (5 bases). Per the germline V gene, CDR1 is PRHDT and CDR2 is FYEKMQ (reference sequence). The ends were cut back, 7 bases at V and 4 bases at J, with 16 bases in the middle. The CDR3 has 14 residues. This CDR3 reads CASKPGGALYGYTF. The CDR3 DNA reads as TGTGCCAGCAAGCCGGGGGGAGCGCTCTATGGCTACACCTTC.

The gene calls are TRBV29-1 and TRBJ1-1, with D hard to call. Germline V gene data show CDR1 as SQVTM and CDR2 as ANQGSEA. V was clipped by 4 bases and J by 1 base, with 10 bases between them. The CDR3 length is 13 residues. CDR3 amino acids: CSVAPTENTEAFF. CDR3 DNA: TGCAGCGTTGCCCCCACAGAGAACACTGAAGCTTTCTTT.

The chain is built from TRBV20-1 and TRBJ2-7, with 10 nucleotides matching TRBD1. This CDR3 has 14 amino acids. Trimming took 6 bases from V and 3 from J; bases not matched to a gene: 8. Germline values: CDR1 DFQATT, CDR2 SNEGSKA (reference sequence). The CDR3 region has the DNA TGCAGTGCCCAGCTCCGGGACAGGGGCTACGAGCAGTACTTC. This translates into CSAQLRDRGYEQYF.

The V and J genes are TRBV11-2 and TRBJ2-7; 9 bases fit TRBD2. The trim removed 3 bases at V and 0 bases at J, leaving 3 bases unmatched. CDR1 and CDR2 from the germline V gene are SGHAT and FQNNGV. CDR3 length: 15 amino acids. The CDR3 DNA follows: TGTGCCAGCAGCTTTTTTAGCGGGAGCTCCTACGAGCAGTACTTC. This translates into CASSFFSGSSYEQYF.

The gene calls are TRBV6-5 and TRBJ2-1, with no clear D. V lost 0 bases to trimming and J lost 6 bases, with 12 bases between them. This CDR3 is 15 amino acids long. Germline values: CDR1 MNHEY, CDR2 SVGAGI. The CDR3 here is CASSYSPSSPNEQFF. DNA for the CDR3: TGTGCCAGCAGTTACTCGCCGTCGTCGCCCAATGAGCAGTTCTTC.

The rearrangement uses TRBV29-1 and TRBJ2-7, with D possibly TRBD1 on 6 matching bases. Trimming took 2 bases from V and 0 from J, leaving 8 bases between them. CDR1 is SQVTM, CDR2 ANQGSEA, per germline. The CDR3 totals 13 residues. The CDR3 DNA reads as TGCAGCGTTGAATGGGACAACTCCTACGAGCAGTACTTC. It specifies CSVEWDNSYEQYF.

This chain uses TRBV2 with TRBJ2-5, with 10 bases identical to TRBD2. J lost 4 bases, V lost 1 base, and 6 bases had no gene match. This CDR3 has 16 amino acids. Germline CDR1 is SNHLY and CDR2 is FYNNEI. CDR3 loop: CASSEGGVAGGETQYF. DNA of the CDR3: TGTGCCAGCAGTGAAGGGGGCGTAGCGGGAGGAGAGACCCAGTACTTC.

There are a few counts of this clonotype. This chain links TRBV29-1 with TRBJ2-7; 7 bases agree with TRBD1. This CDR3 region has 13 residues. CDR1 is SQVTM, CDR2 ANQGSEA, per germline. V shed 4 bases, J shed 4 bases, and the junction held 7 bases outside the gene matches. The CDR3 DNA follows: TGCAGCGTTGCCATCCCCAGGGGGTACGAGCAGTACTTC. Amino acid sequence: CSVAIPRGYEQYF.

This clonotype came up a few times. The chain joins TRBV28 to TRBJ2-3; TRBD1 agrees at 10 bases. CDR3 size: 15 residues. The trim removed 9 bases at V and 5 bases at J, leaving 11 bases unmatched. Germline assignment: CDR1 MDHEN and CDR2 SYDVKM. This chain's CDR3 is CASRTGGSGKDTQYF. The CDR3, as DNA: TGTGCCAGTAGGACAGGGGGTAGCGGGAAAGATACGCAGTATTTT.

This clonotype was detected a few times. The chain joins TRBV12-5 to TRBJ1-5; D is possibly TRBD1 (5 bases). V dropped 8 bases and J dropped 0 bases, with 14 bases sitting between them. This CDR3 region has 15 residues. Germline CDR1 and CDR2: LGHNT and FRNRAP. In nucleotides, the CDR3 is TGTGCTAGTACAGAAGGGGATTATAGCAATCAGCCCCAGCATTTT. It yields the protein CASTEGDYSNQPQHF.

This chain connects TRBV7-9 to TRBJ2-7; TRBD2 might be the D (6 bases). Germline assignment: CDR1 SEHNR and CDR2 FQNEAQ (reference sequence). Trimming left V 6 bases short and J 4 bases short, with 19 bases between. The CDR3 sequence is 15 residues long. This chain's CDR3 is CASRHGSAGIYEQYF. The CDR3 bases are TGTGCCAGCAGACATGGATCGGCGGGAATATACGAGCAGTACTTC.

The rearrangement links TRBV14 to TRBJ1-1; 9 positions match TRBD1. The CDR3 extends over 14 amino acids. The trim removed 2 bases at V and 5 bases at J, leaving 3 bases unmatched. The germline V gene has CDR1 SGHDN and CDR2 FVKESK. CDR3 DNA: TGTGCCAGCAGCCAACACAGGGGGCGAACTGAAGCTTTCTTT. This translates into CASSQHRGRTEAFF. The full variable domain, its missing parts supplied by reference TRBV14 and TRBJ1-1, is EAGVTQFPSHSVIEKGQTVTLRCDPISGHDNLYWYRRVMGKEIKFLLHFVKESKQDESGMPNNRFLAERTGGTYSTLKVQPAELEDSGVYFCASSQHRGRTEAFFGQGTRLTVV.

About this clonotype itself: Germline is not matched at one junction end, which may reflect a read error. The V call is TRBV7-9, the J call TRBJ1-4, with D unresolved. The CDR3 spans 13 residues. The V gene's germline CDR1 is SEHNR and CDR2 FQNEAQ (reference sequence). CDR3 DNA sequence: TGTGCCAGCAGCTTAGAAAATGGGGAAAAACTGCTTTTT. Protein: CASSLENGEKLLF.

The chain employs TRBV2 and TRBJ2-7; D is uncertain. CDR1 SNHLY and CDR2 FYNNEI come from the germline V gene. Deletions cut 6 bases from V and 9 bases from J, with 24 bases between. This CDR3 contains 15 residues. The CDR3 reads CASSARVRTSLSQYF. The CDR3 nucleotides read TGTGCCAGCAGCGCTAGAGTAAGGACCTCTCTCTCGCAGTACTTC. The whole variable domain, remainder taken from reference TRBV2 and TRBJ2-7, is EPEVTQTPSHQVTQMGQEVILRCVPISNHLYFYWYRQILGQKVEFLVSFYNNEISEKSEIFDDQFSVERPDGSNFTLKIRSTKLEDSAMYFCASSARVRTSLSQYFGPGTRLTVT.

V and J are TRBV12-3 or TRBV12-4 and TRBJ2-2; D is perhaps TRBD1 (6 bases). This CDR3 has 18 residues. V dropped 1 base and J dropped 5 bases, with 20 bases sitting between them. CDR3 coding DNA: TGTGCCAGCAGTTTAGTGGGAAACAGGGCGAGGGTAACCGGGGAGCTGTTTTTT. Encoded protein: CASSLVGNRARVTGELFF.

Turning to this clonotype: Sequence at one end of the junction differs from germline and may be a read error. The V and J genes are TRBV9 and TRBJ2-5; 11 bases match TRBD1. CDR3 length: 15 residues. Germline CDR1 reads SGDLS; CDR2 reads YYNGEE. DNA of the CDR3: TGCGCCAGCAGCCCCTCGGACAGGGGGCGAGGGGCCCAGTACTTC. It yields the protein CASSPSDRGRGAQYF.

This clonotype came up a few times. This chain connects TRBV12-3 or TRBV12-4 to TRBJ2-1; D unresolved. V shed 4 bases and J shed 9 bases, with 7 bases lying between them. This CDR3 is built from 11 residues. The CDR3 bases are TGTGCCAGCAGTTCAGTTCTTGAGCAGTTCTTC. Translated: CASSSVLEQFF.

The genes are TRBV6-6 and TRBJ1-2; TRBD1 is a possible D gene (5 bases). The CDR3 totals 16 residues. Germline loops: CDR1 MNHNY, CDR2 SVGAGI (reference sequence). Trimming stripped 2 bases from V and 4 bases from J, with 17 bases between. The CDR3 nucleotides read TGTGCCAGCAGTTACCAGGATCAGGGTATTATCTATGGCTACACCTTC. It specifies CASSYQDQGIIYGYTF.

This chain uses TRBV5-1 with TRBJ2-1; D gene unclear. Germline V CDR1 and CDR2: SGHRS, YFSETQ. This CDR3 contains 15 residues. Trimming left V 0 bases short and J 2 bases short, with 9 bases between. CDR3 nucleotide sequence: TGCGCCAGCAGCTTGGGTCTCCCACCCTACAATGAGCAGTTCTTC. Translation gives CASSLGLPPYNEQFF.

The chain couples TRBV10-3 to TRBJ2-5; D gene unclear. Trimming took 0 bases from V and 2 from J, leaving 7 bases between them. The CDR3 sequence is 14 residues long. In germline, CDR1 is ENHRY, CDR2 SYGVKD. CDR3 nucleotides: TGTGCCATCAGTGAGTCGATCGGTCAAGAGACCCAGTACTTC. Translating it yields CAISESIGQETQYF.